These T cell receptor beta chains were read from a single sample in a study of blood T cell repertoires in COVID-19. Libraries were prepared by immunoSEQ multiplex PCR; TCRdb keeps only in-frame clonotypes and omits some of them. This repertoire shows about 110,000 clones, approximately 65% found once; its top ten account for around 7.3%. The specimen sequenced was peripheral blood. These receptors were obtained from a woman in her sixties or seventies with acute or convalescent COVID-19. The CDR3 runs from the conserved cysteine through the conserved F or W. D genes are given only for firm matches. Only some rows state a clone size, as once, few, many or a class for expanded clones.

cdr3_aa: CASSRTPGLAGGNIGELFF
cdr3_nt: TGTGCCAGCAGCCGAACCCCGGGACTAGCGGGGGGTAATATCGGGGAGCTGTTTTTT
cdr3_length: 19
clone_size: -
v_call: TRBV9
d_call: TRBD2
j_call: TRBJ2-2

cdr3_aa: CASRSGQVYSPLHF
cdr3_nt: TGTGCCAGCAGGAGCGGGCAGGTCTACTCACCCCTCCACTTT
cdr3_length: 14
clone_size: -
v_call: TRBV6-5
d_call: -
j_call: TRBJ1-6

cdr3_aa: CASRRQGANVLTF
cdr3_nt: TGTGCCAGCAGACGACAGGGGGCCAACGTCCTGACTTTC
cdr3_length: 13
clone_size: -
v_call: TRBV28
d_call: -
j_call: TRBJ2-6

cdr3_aa: CASSSTARAFF
cdr3_nt: TGTGCCAGCAGCTCGACAGCTCGAGCTTTCTTT
cdr3_length: 11
clone_size: few
v_call: TRBV11-2
d_call: -
j_call: TRBJ1-1

cdr3_aa: CASSLSERVGPQHF
cdr3_nt: TGTGCCAGCAGTTTATCGGAGCGAGTCGGGCCCCAGCATTTT
cdr3_length: 14
clone_size: -
v_call: TRBV27
d_call: -
j_call: TRBJ1-5

cdr3_aa: CATSPGLAGLSYEQYF
cdr3_nt: TGTGCCACCTCCCCCGGGCTAGCGGGCCTCTCCTACGAGCAGTACTTC
cdr3_length: 16
clone_size: -
v_call: TRBV19
d_call: TRBD2
j_call: TRBJ2-7

cdr3_aa: CASSIDWGESNQPQHF
cdr3_nt: TGTGCCAGTAGTATAGATTGGGGGGAGAGCAATCAGCCCCAGCATTTT
cdr3_length: 16
clone_size: -
v_call: TRBV19
d_call: -
j_call: TRBJ1-5

cdr3_aa: CASSPRTGSTTEAFF
cdr3_nt: TGCGCCAGCAGCCCCCGGACAGGGTCGACCACTGAAGCTTTCTTT
cdr3_length: 15
clone_size: -
v_call: TRBV5-1
d_call: TRBD1
j_call: TRBJ1-1

cdr3_aa: CASSRTGNSNQPQHF
cdr3_nt: TGTGCCAGCAGCAGGACAGGGAATAGCAATCAGCCCCAGCATTTT
cdr3_length: 15
clone_size: few
v_call: TRBV6-2/TRBV6-3
d_call: TRBD1
j_call: TRBJ1-5

cdr3_aa: CASGTGGQSPLHF
cdr3_nt: TGTGCCAGCGGGACAGGGGGCCAATCACCCCTCCACTTT
cdr3_length: 13
clone_size: -
v_call: TRBV2
d_call: TRBD1
j_call: TRBJ1-6

cdr3_aa: CSVVGRMNTEAFF
cdr3_nt: TGCAGCGTTGTTGGCAGAATGAACACTGAAGCTTTCTTT
cdr3_length: 13
clone_size: -
v_call: TRBV29-1
d_call: -
j_call: TRBJ1-1

cdr3_aa: CASSGRDSAGYEQYF
cdr3_nt: TGCGCCAGCAGCGGTCGGGACAGTGCCGGATACGAGCAGTACTTC
cdr3_length: 15
clone_size: few
v_call: TRBV4-1
d_call: TRBD1
j_call: TRBJ2-7

cdr3_aa: CASSAGQGYNEQFF
cdr3_nt: TGCGCCAGCAGCGCGGGACAGGGCTACAATGAGCAGTTCTTC
cdr3_length: 14
clone_size: -
v_call: TRBV5-1
d_call: TRBD1
j_call: TRBJ2-1

cdr3_aa: CASNTAGTGGSPLHF
cdr3_nt: TGTGCCAGCAATACTGCCGGGACAGGCGGGTCACCCCTCCACTTT
cdr3_length: 15
clone_size: -
v_call: TRBV28
d_call: TRBD1
j_call: TRBJ1-6

cdr3_aa: CASSAQGARDEQFF
cdr3_nt: TGCGCCAGCAGCGCTCAGGGGGCCCGCGATGAGCAGTTCTTC
cdr3_length: 14
clone_size: -
v_call: TRBV5-1
d_call: TRBD1
j_call: TRBJ2-1

cdr3_aa: CASGLADLHYEQFF
cdr3_nt: TGTGCTAGTGGTTTAGCGGATCTACACTATGAGCAGTTCTTC
cdr3_length: 14
clone_size: -
v_call: TRBV12-5
d_call: -
j_call: TRBJ2-1

cdr3_aa: CASSRSYRTGTSYEQYF
cdr3_nt: TGCGCCAGCAGCCGATCCTATCGGACGGGGACTTCCTACGAGCAGTACTTC
cdr3_length: 17
clone_size: once
v_call: TRBV4-3
d_call: -
j_call: TRBJ2-7

cdr3_aa: CASSAYRGGESPLHF
cdr3_nt: TGTGCCAGCAGCGCATACAGGGGCGGGGAATCACCCCTCCACTTT
cdr3_length: 15
clone_size: -
v_call: TRBV7-9
d_call: TRBD1
j_call: TRBJ1-6

cdr3_aa: CASSTTMAGGFQYF
cdr3_nt: TGTGCCAGTAGTACGACGATGGCGGGGGGGTTTCAGTACTTC
cdr3_length: 14
clone_size: -
v_call: TRBV19
d_call: TRBD2
j_call: TRBJ2-4

cdr3_aa: CASSPSSYEQYF
cdr3_nt: TGTGCCAGCAGCCCTAGCTCCTACGAGCAGTACTTC
cdr3_length: 12
clone_size: few
v_call: TRBV11-2
d_call: -
j_call: TRBJ2-7

cdr3_aa: CASSSGTSGYTDTQYF
cdr3_nt: TGTGCCAGCAGCTCCGGGACTAGCGGGTATACAGATACGCAGTATTTT
cdr3_length: 16
clone_size: once
v_call: TRBV7-2
d_call: TRBD2
j_call: TRBJ2-3

cdr3_aa: CASSSQGRYGYTF
cdr3_nt: TGTGCCAGCAGTTCCCAGGGAAGGTATGGCTACACCTTC
cdr3_length: 13
clone_size: -
v_call: TRBV12-3/TRBV12-4
d_call: -
j_call: TRBJ1-2

cdr3_aa: CASSQKEVSYGYTF
cdr3_nt: TGTGCCAGCAGCCAGAAGGAGGTTAGCTATGGCTACACCTTC
cdr3_length: 14
clone_size: -
v_call: TRBV7-9
d_call: -
j_call: TRBJ1-2

cdr3_aa: CASSSGTVSQPQHF
cdr3_nt: TGTGCCAGCAGCTCCGGGACAGTGAGTCAGCCCCAGCATTTT
cdr3_length: 14
clone_size: -
v_call: TRBV7-9
d_call: TRBD1
j_call: TRBJ1-5

cdr3_aa: CASSISLASIYEQYF
cdr3_nt: TGTGCCAGTAGTATTTCCCTAGCGTCCATATACGAGCAGTACTTC
cdr3_length: 15
clone_size: -
v_call: TRBV19
d_call: -
j_call: TRBJ2-7

cdr3_aa: CASNQRHSGTEAFF
cdr3_nt: TGTGCCAGCAACCAACGACATTCGGGGACTGAAGCTTTCTTT
cdr3_length: 14
clone_size: -
v_call: TRBV7-2
d_call: -
j_call: TRBJ1-1

cdr3_aa: CASSPQEGNQPQHF
cdr3_nt: TGTGCCAGCTCACCACAGGAGGGCAATCAGCCCCAGCATTTT
cdr3_length: 14
clone_size: -
v_call: TRBV18
d_call: -
j_call: TRBJ1-5